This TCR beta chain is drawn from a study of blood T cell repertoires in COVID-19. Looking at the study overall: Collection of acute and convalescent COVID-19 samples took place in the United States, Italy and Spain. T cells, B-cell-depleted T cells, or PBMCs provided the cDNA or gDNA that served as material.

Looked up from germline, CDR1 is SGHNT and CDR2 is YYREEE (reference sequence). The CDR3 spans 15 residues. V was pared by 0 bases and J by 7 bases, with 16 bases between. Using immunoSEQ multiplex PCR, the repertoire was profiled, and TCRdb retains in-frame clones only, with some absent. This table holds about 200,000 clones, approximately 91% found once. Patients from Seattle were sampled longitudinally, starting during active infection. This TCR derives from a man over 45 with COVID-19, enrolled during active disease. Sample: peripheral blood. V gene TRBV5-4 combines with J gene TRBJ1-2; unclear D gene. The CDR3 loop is CASSLGQIPPLGYTF. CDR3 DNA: TGTGCCAGCAGCTTGGGACAAATACCACCTCTTGGCTACACCTTC. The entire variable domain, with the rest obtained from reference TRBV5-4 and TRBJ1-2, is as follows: ETGVTQSPTHLIKTRGQQVTLRCSSQSGHNTVSWYQQALGQGPQFIFQYYREEENGRGNFPPRFSGLQFPNYSSELNVNALELDDSALYLCASSLGQIPPLGYTFGSGTRLTVV.